A single sample gave rise to the 21 T cell receptor beta chains below, sequenced in a study of vaccination and CD4 T cells after COVID-19. Treatment of the sample: approximately 10-day PBMC culture with coronavirus spike peptide pools or control peptides (ViraFEST assay). Their specific antigens are unknown. Scientists ran DNA taken from cultured CD4+ T cells through the Oncomine TCR Beta short-read assay for sequencing. TCRdb recomputed calls from the PCR reads with MiXCR, one row per CDR3 protein. The sample has around 10,000 distinct CDR3 sequences, under 35% seen once; the top ten hold approximately 31%. Input material: cultured CD4+ T cells from blood. Source of these receptors: a human donor with COVID-19.

The gene calls are TRBV30 and TRBJ1-6; D not resolved. V lost 4 bases to trimming and J lost 5 bases, with 6 bases between them. The CDR3 contains 12 residues. The germline V gene has CDR1 GTSNPN and CDR2 SVGIG (reference sequence). The CDR3 DNA reads as TGTGCCTGGACGGGCAATAATTCACCCCTCCACTTT. Translation: CAWTGNNSPLHF. The whole variable domain, remainder taken from reference TRBV30 and TRBJ1-6, is SQTIHQWPATLVQPVGSPLSLECTVEGTSNPNLYWYRQAAGRGLQLLFYSVGIGQISSEVPQNLSASRPQDRQFILSSKKLLLSDSGFYLCAWTGNNSPLHFGNGTRLTVT.

The J gene is TRBJ2-7, the V gene TRBV2; tentative D call: TRBD2 (6 bases). The CDR3 spans 13 residues. V was clipped by 8 bases and J by 4 bases, with 15 bases between them. CDR1 and CDR2 from the germline V gene are SNHLY and FYNNEI. CDR3: CASGGVFEYEQYF. The CDR3 bases are TGTGCCAGCGGCGGGGTGTTTGAATACGAGCAGTACTTC.

The CDR3 nucleotides are TGTGCCAGCAGTGAAGCGGGCGGGACCAAAAACATTCAGTACTTC. Protein: CASSEAGGTKNIQYF. The rearrangement links TRBV6-1 to TRBJ2-4, with D tentatively TRBD2 (6 bases). This CDR3 is 15 amino acids long. Trimming removed 0 bases from V and 2 bases from J, with 8 bases in between. Germline V gives CDR1 MNHNS, CDR2 SASEGT.

V and J are TRBV5-1 and TRBJ2-7, with 12 positions matching TRBD2. The better agreement between TRBJ2-5 and the DNA end casts doubt on the J call. In germline, CDR1 is SGHRS, CDR2 YFSETQ. The CDR3 totals 15 residues. CDR3 in amino acids: CASQRTSGVGETQYF. The CDR3 DNA is TGCGCCAGCCAAAGGACTAGCGGGGTGGGTGAGACCCAGTACTTC.

Only a few counts were recorded for this clonotype. V and J are TRBV4-3 and TRBJ1-5; D gene unclear. Germline V CDR1 and CDR2: LGHNA, YSLEER. The V end was cut by 0 bases, the J end by 5 bases, with 8 bases between. The CDR3 covers 14 residues. The CDR3 region is CASSQDSGDQPQHF. In DNA form, the CDR3 reads TGCGCCAGCAGCCAAGATTCGGGAGATCAGCCCCAGCATTTT.

This clonotype was observed a few times. The genes are TRBV21-1 and TRBJ1-5. TRBV21-1 is recorded as a pseudogene. The CDR3 runs to 15 residues. In DNA form, the CDR3 reads TGTGCCAGCCTAGAGCAGGAGGGGAGCAATCAGCCCCAGCATTTT. It specifies CASLEQEGSNQPQHF.

This clonotype ranks as medium-sized. This chain links TRBV21-1 with TRBJ1-5; TRBD1 was called by the table and not checked on the DNA. TRBV21-1 is annotated as a pseudogene. The CDR3 is 15 amino acids. In DNA form, the CDR3 reads TGTGCCAGCAGCAGTGACAGGGGGCATTATCAGCCCCAGCATTTT. Protein sequence: CASSSDRGHYQPQHF.

The chain couples TRBV19 to TRBJ1-1; D gene ambiguous. V was trimmed by 5 bases and J by 4 bases, leaving 14 bases between them. Germline V gene lookup returns CDR1 LNHDA and CDR2 SQIVND (reference sequence). CDR3 length: 14 residues. The chain's CDR3 is CASSLRDSATEAFF. CDR3 bases: TGTGCCAGTAGTTTGAGGGATTCGGCCACTGAAGCTTTCTTT.

This clonotype has only a few counts. The chain recombines TRBV28 with TRBJ1-2, with 7 bases that match TRBD1. Germline values: CDR1 MDHEN, CDR2 SYDVKM. The CDR3 extends over 14 amino acids. Trimming removed 6 bases from V and 4 bases from J; junction bases left unmatched: 8. DNA of the CDR3: TGTGCCAGCAGGCGACAGGGATCGGGCTATGGCTACACCTTC. It encodes CASRRQGSGYGYTF.

This rearrangement joins TRBV27 to TRBJ2-7, with TRBD1 as a possible D gene (6 bases). The V end lost 4 bases, the J end lost 4 bases, and 11 bases lay between the germline ends. CDR3 length: 13 amino acids. From germline, CDR1 is MNHEY and CDR2 SMNVEV (reference sequence). The CDR3 nucleotides read TGTGCCAGCAGTTCAACAGGGTTGTACGAGCAGTACTTC. It translates to CASSSTGLYEQYF.

The rearrangement uses TRBV9 and TRBJ1-2, with 10 bases identical to TRBD1. Per germline, CDR1 SGDLS and CDR2 YYNGEE. The V and J ends lost 4 bases and 6 bases, in that order; junction bases with no gene match: 3. This CDR3 comprises 13 residues. The CDR3 sequence is CASSQGQGNGYTF. In nucleotides, the CDR3 is TGTGCCAGCAGCCAGGGACAGGGGAATGGCTACACCTTC.

The genes are TRBV2 and TRBJ2-5; the D is unclear. Trimming left V 7 bases short and J 2 bases short, with 5 bases between. Germline CDR1 SNHLY, CDR2 FYNNEI. CDR3 size: 11 residues. The CDR3 loop is CASKLQETQYF. Here the CDR3 DNA reads TGTGCCAGCAAGTTACAAGAGACCCAGTACTTC.

The chain links TRBV29-1 to TRBJ1-4; D gene unclear. In germline, CDR1 is SQVTM, CDR2 ANQGSEA. The CDR3 is made up of 13 amino acids. Deletions cut 7 bases from V and 2 bases from J, with 11 bases between. The CDR3 sequence is CSAGRNTNEKLFF. The CDR3 coding sequence is TGCAGCGCGGGAAGGAACACTAATGAAAAACTGTTTTTT.

A few counts support this clonotype. The chain employs TRBV30 and TRBJ2-7; D possibly corresponds to TRBD2 (5 bases). Germline lookup yields CDR1 GTSNPN and CDR2 SVGIG (reference sequence). CDR3 length equals 13 residues. Here the CDR3 reads CARRSWSAYEQYF. The CDR3 coding sequence is TGTGCTCGGAGGTCATGGAGCGCTTACGAGCAGTACTTC.

V and J are TRBV20-1 and TRBJ2-3; 8 bases agree with TRBD1. Germline assignment: CDR1 DFQATT and CDR2 SNEGSKA (reference sequence). The trim removed 4 bases at V and 4 bases at J, leaving 10 bases unmatched. CDR3 length equals 15 residues. The CDR3 reads CSATPIQGASDTQYF. The CDR3 DNA sequence: TGCAGTGCTACTCCGATTCAGGGGGCTTCAGATACGCAGTATTTT.

This chain connects TRBV6-5 to TRBJ1-6; TRBD1 is a possible D gene (5 bases). The germline V and J ends were trimmed by 0 bases and 0 bases, with 9 bases remaining between them. The CDR3 spans 17 residues. The germline CDR1 and CDR2 sequences are MNHEY and SVGAGI. For the CDR3, the DNA is TGTGCCAGCAGTTACTCGATCGGGGGCTCCTATAATTCACCCCTCCACTTT. Protein product: CASSYSIGGSYNSPLHF.

By sample share, this clonotype is medium-sized (0.01 to 0.1%). In nucleotides, the CDR3 is TGCAGTGCTAGATACCCAGCGGGGGCCTCCTACAATGAGCAGTTCTTC. Translated, it gives CSARYPAGASYNEQFF. The chain couples TRBV20-1 to TRBJ2-1, with TRBD2 identical over 8 bases. V trimming: 2 bases; J trimming: 0 bases; junction bases outside the gene matches: 6. Germline assignment: CDR1 DFQATT and CDR2 SNEGSKA (reference sequence). This CDR3 contains 16 residues.

This clonotype was seen just once. The chain recombines TRBV6-5 with TRBJ1-1; D is unresolved. Trimming stripped 2 bases from V and 4 bases from J, with 11 bases between. CDR3 size: 14 residues. Germline CDR1 and CDR2: MNHEY and SVGAGI. The CDR3 loop reads CASSYGEGRTEAFF. CDR3 DNA sequence: TGTGCCAGCAGTTACGGAGAGGGCCGCACTGAAGCTTTCTTT.

The rearrangement links TRBV7-9 to TRBJ1-4; 7 nucleotides agree with TRBD1. CDR3 length equals 15 residues. Trimming removed 2 bases from V and 6 bases from J; junction bases left unmatched: 6. Germline CDR1 reads SEHNR; CDR2 reads FQNEAQ (reference sequence). The CDR3 sequence: CASSLFGTADEKLFF. The CDR3 nucleotides are TGTGCCAGCAGCTTATTTGGGACAGCGGATGAAAAACTGTTTTTT.

The J gene is TRBJ2-2, the V gene TRBV6-2 or TRBV6-3; 9 bases align to TRBD2. Germline lookup yields CDR1 MNHEY and CDR2 SVGEGT. J gave up 5 bases and V 7 bases, and 11 bases lay outside the gene matches. CDR3 length: 16 amino acids. The CDR3 protein is CASNSGGASRTGELFF. DNA for the CDR3: TGTGCCAGCAATAGCGGGGGTGCCTCGCGGACCGGGGAGCTGTTTTTT.

The V gene is TRBV28, the J gene TRBJ1-5; maybe TRBD1 (6 bases). V dropped 6 bases and J dropped 0 bases, with 15 bases sitting between them. CDR3 size: 16 residues. Germline assignment: CDR1 MDHEN and CDR2 SYDVKM. CDR3 amino acids: CASRGGRSNSNQPQHF. CDR3 nucleotide sequence: TGTGCCAGCAGAGGGGGACGGTCGAATAGCAATCAGCCCCAGCATTTT.